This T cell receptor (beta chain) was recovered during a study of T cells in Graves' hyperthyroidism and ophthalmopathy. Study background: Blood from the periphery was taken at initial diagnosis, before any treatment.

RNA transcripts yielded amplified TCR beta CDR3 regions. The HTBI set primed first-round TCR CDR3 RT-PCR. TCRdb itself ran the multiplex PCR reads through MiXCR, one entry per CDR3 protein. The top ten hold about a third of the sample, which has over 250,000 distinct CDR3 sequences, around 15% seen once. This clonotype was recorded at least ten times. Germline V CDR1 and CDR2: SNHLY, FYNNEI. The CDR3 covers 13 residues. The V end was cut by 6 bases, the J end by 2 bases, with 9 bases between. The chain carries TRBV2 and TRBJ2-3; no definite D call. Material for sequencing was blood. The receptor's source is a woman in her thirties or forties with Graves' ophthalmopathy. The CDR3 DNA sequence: TGTGCCAGCAGGGAGAGATACACAGATACGCAGTATTTT. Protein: CASRERYTDTQYF.